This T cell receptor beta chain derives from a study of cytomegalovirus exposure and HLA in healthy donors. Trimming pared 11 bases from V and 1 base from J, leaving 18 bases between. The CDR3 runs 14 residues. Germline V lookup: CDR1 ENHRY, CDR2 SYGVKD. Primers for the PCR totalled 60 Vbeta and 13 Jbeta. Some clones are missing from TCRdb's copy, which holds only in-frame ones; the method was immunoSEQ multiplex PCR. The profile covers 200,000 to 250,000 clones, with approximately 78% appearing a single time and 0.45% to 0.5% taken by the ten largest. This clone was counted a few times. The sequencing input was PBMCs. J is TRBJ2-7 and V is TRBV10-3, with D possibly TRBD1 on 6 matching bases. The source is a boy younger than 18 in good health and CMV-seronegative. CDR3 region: CAARQEKFSYEQYF. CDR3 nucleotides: TGTGCCGCCCGACAGGAAAAATTTTCCTACGAGCAGTACTTC.